These 30 T cell receptor beta chains were all obtained from the same sample, sequenced in a study of blood T cell repertoires in COVID-19. The protocol was immunoSEQ multiplex PCR, while the TCRdb copy is restricted to in-frame clones and leaves out a portion. The profile shows about 130,000 clones, roughly 83% of them singletons. Specimen: peripheral blood. Receptors originate from a man aged 55 to 70 with acute or convalescent COVID-19.

The CDR3 coding sequence is TGTGCCACCAGTGACCCTCACCGGGGGTCAGATACGCAGTATTTT. Translation: CATSDPHRGSDTQYF. The chain uses TRBV24-1 and TRBJ2-3, with TRBD2 as a possible D gene (6 bases). CDR3 length: 15 residues. Per the germline V gene, CDR1 is KGHDR and CDR2 is SFDVKD. V was clipped by 4 bases and J by 4 bases, with 14 bases between them.

The V call is TRBV5-1, the J call TRBJ1-3; no clear D. Germline CDR1 is SGHRS and CDR2 is YFSETQ. Trimming shortened V by 0 bases and J by 0 bases, and 4 bases separated the two germline ends. This CDR3 comprises 14 residues. This CDR3 reads CASSLASSGNTIYF. In nucleotides, the CDR3 is TGCGCCAGCAGCTTGGCCAGCTCTGGAAACACCATATATTTT.

This chain's CDR3 is CASSKGTGGYEQYF. The CDR3 nucleotides read TGTGCCAGCAGCAAGGGGACAGGGGGCTACGAGCAGTACTTC. The rearrangement uses TRBV9 and TRBJ2-7; 11 nucleotides match TRBD1. V was pared by 4 bases and J by 3 bases, with 3 bases of the junction left unmatched. The CDR3 has 14 residues. Germline values: CDR1 SGDLS, CDR2 YYNGEE.

The chain combines TRBV6-6 with TRBJ2-2, with D maybe TRBD2 (7 bases). Trimming left V 4 bases short and J 3 bases short, with 15 bases between. This CDR3 is 16 amino acids long. Germline V gene data show CDR1 as MNHNY and CDR2 as SVGAGI (reference sequence). CDR3: CASSLGGGADTGELFF. CDR3 DNA sequence: TGTGCCAGCAGTTTGGGAGGGGGGGCGGACACCGGGGAGCTGTTTTTT.

This chain joins TRBV19 and TRBJ2-5; maybe TRBD2 (6 bases). Trimming took 4 bases from V and 5 from J, leaving 11 bases between them. The germline gives CDR1 LNHDA, CDR2 SQIVND (reference sequence). This CDR3 is 13 amino acids long. The CDR3 region is CASSNEEGETQYF. The CDR3 nucleotides are TGTGCCAGTAGTAATGAGGAGGGGGAGACCCAGTACTTC.

The genes are TRBV6-1 and TRBJ1-4; 7 bases align to TRBD1. The J segment lost 11 bases and the V segment lost 1 base, leaving 10 bases of the junction unmatched. The CDR3 sequence is 15 residues long. Germline CDR1 and CDR2: MNHNS and SASEGT. The CDR3 DNA follows: TGTGCCAGCAGTGAAGGGCCGGGACAGAATAGGAAACTGTTTTTT. Translating gives CASSEGPGQNRKLFF.

V gene TRBV5-1 combines with J gene TRBJ2-7; 7 bases map to TRBD1. Unmatched junction bases numbered 6, after V lost 5 bases and J lost 1 base. The CDR3 loop spans 14 amino acids. CDR1 and CDR2 (germline): SGHRS, YFSETQ. The DNA for the CDR3 is TGCGCCAGCAGACTCCGGGACAGATCCTACGAGCAGTACTTC. It is translated as CASRLRDRSYEQYF.

The genes are TRBV4-1 and TRBJ1-3; tentative D call: TRBD1 (5 bases). Trimming took 3 bases from V and 6 from J, leaving 12 bases between them. There are 14 residues in the CDR3. Germline CDR1 MGHRA, CDR2 YSYEKL. The CDR3 region has the DNA TGCGCCAGCAGCCATCCTGGGGCCGAAAACACCATATATTTT. This codes for CASSHPGAENTIYF.

The rearrangement uses TRBV27 and TRBJ2-7; 8 bases are shared with TRBD1. V lost 5 bases and J lost 4; bases outside the gene matches: 7. The CDR3 consists of 14 residues. Germline V gene lookup returns CDR1 MNHEY and CDR2 SMNVEV (reference sequence). As DNA, the CDR3 is TGTGCCAGCAGTCCAAGGACAGGGCCTTACGAGCAGTACTTC. Its protein is CASSPRTGPYEQYF.

The chain couples TRBV5-1 to TRBJ1-2; 8 bases are a match to TRBD1. V was clipped by 0 bases and J by 2 bases; unmatched bases: 6. CDR1 SGHRS and CDR2 YFSETQ come from the germline V gene. The CDR3 extends over 16 amino acids. CDR3 sequence (DNA): TGCGCCAGCAGCTTGGGACAGGGGCTGTCAAACTATGGCTACACCTTC. Residues: CASSLGQGLSNYGYTF.

The chain recombines TRBV2 with TRBJ1-4; D might be TRBD1 (5 bases). This CDR3 spans 14 amino acids. CDR1 SNHLY and CDR2 FYNNEI come from the germline V gene. V lost 4 bases and J 4 bases, leaving 10 bases between the germline ends. In nucleotides, the CDR3 is TGTGCCAGCAGTGCCCAGGGCCTTAATGAAAAACTGTTTTTT. It specifies CASSAQGLNEKLFF.

This chain links TRBV23-1 with TRBJ2-1; D not resolved. TRBV23-1 is an ORF; its function is uncertain. Deletions cut 6 bases from V and 1 base from J, with 10 bases between. This CDR3 is 14 amino acids long. The CDR3 sequence is CASRHTRSYNEQFF. The CDR3 nucleotides are TGCGCCAGCAGGCACACGAGGTCCTACAATGAGCAGTTCTTC.

This chain uses TRBV11-2 with TRBJ2-1; possible D gene TRBD2, 5 bases. Trimming shortened V by 2 bases and J by 5 bases, and 13 bases separated the two germline ends. The V gene's germline CDR1 is SGHAT and CDR2 FQNNGV. CDR3 size: 15 residues. The CDR3 nucleotides are TGTGCCAGCAGCTTATACGGGGAATCCGACAATGAGCAGTTCTTC. Translating gives CASSLYGESDNEQFF. Filled out from reference TRBV11-2 and TRBJ2-1, the complete variable domain reads EAGVAQSPRYKIIEKRQSVAFWCNPISGHATLYWYQQILGQGPKLLIQFQNNGVVDDSQLPKDRFSAERLKGVDSTLKIQPAKLEDSAVYLCASSLYGESDNEQFFGPGTRLTVL.

V usage is TRBV4-1 and J usage is TRBJ2-2; 10 bases line up with TRBD2. CDR3 length: 17 amino acids. Germline CDR1 and CDR2: MGHRA and YSYEKL. Unmatched junction bases numbered 7, after V lost 0 bases and J lost 6 bases. The DNA for the CDR3 is TGCGCCAGCAGCCAAGATCCTAGCGGGAGTTTCGCCGGGGAGCTGTTTTTT. Translation: CASSQDPSGSFAGELFF.

The V gene is TRBV2, the J gene TRBJ2-5; 8 nucleotides match TRBD2. V trimming: 1 base; J trimming: 7 bases; junction bases outside the gene matches: 11. The CDR3 sequence is 16 residues long. Germline V gene lookup returns CDR1 SNHLY and CDR2 FYNNEI. This CDR3 reads CASSEGAGVLKGTQYF. DNA of the CDR3: TGTGCCAGCAGTGAAGGAGCGGGAGTCCTCAAGGGGACCCAGTACTTC.

The gene calls are TRBV29-1 and TRBJ2-6; D uncertain. Germline V gene lookup returns CDR1 SQVTM and CDR2 ANQGSEA. The CDR3 is 12 amino acids. Trimming pared 5 bases from V and 1 base from J, leaving 3 bases between. The CDR3 coding sequence is TGCAGCGTTTCTTCTGGGGCCAACGTCCTGACTTTC. Translating it yields CSVSSGANVLTF.

In its sample, this clone was seen once. The chain employs TRBV2 and TRBJ2-5, with D hard to call. Germline lookup yields CDR1 SNHLY and CDR2 FYNNEI. CDR3 size: 13 residues. The V gene lost 6 bases and the J gene lost 5 bases, with 13 bases spanning the gap. Here the CDR3 DNA reads TGTGCCAGCAGGTTCCAGGTACAGGAGACCCAGTACTTC. This translates into CASRFQVQETQYF.

The V gene is TRBV7-9, the J gene TRBJ2-7; D remains unclear. V was pared by 5 bases and J by 0 bases, with 11 bases between. This CDR3 is built from 14 residues. In germline, CDR1 is SEHNR, CDR2 FQNEAQ (reference sequence). For the CDR3, the DNA is TGTGCCAGCAGCCCCCGAGGAGCCTCCTACGAGCAGTACTTC. This codes for CASSPRGASYEQYF.

The V and J genes are TRBV13 and TRBJ1-5; a possible D gene is TRBD1 (5 bases). This CDR3 has 14 amino acids. Per the germline V gene, CDR1 is PRHDT and CDR2 is FYEKMQ (reference sequence). V gave up 0 bases and J gave up 4 bases, with 7 bases separating them. The CDR3, as DNA: TGTGCCAGCAGCTTAGGAAGGGGTAATCAGCCCCAGCATTTT. It encodes CASSLGRGNQPQHF. The full variable domain, its missing parts supplied by reference TRBV13 and TRBJ1-5, is AAGVIQSPRHLIKEKRETATLKCYPIPRHDTVYWYQQGPGQDPQFLISFYEKMQSDKGSIPDRFSAQQFSDYHSELNMSSLELGDSALYFCASSLGRGNQPQHFGDGTRLSIL.

The gene calls are TRBV5-8 and TRBJ1-5; D is perhaps TRBD1 (6 bases). The CDR3 consists of 18 residues. CDR1 is SGHTS and CDR2 is YDEGEE in the germline V gene. V was clipped by 4 bases and J by 0 bases, with 20 bases between them. The CDR3 loop reads CASSGRLTTGLSNQPQHF. DNA of the CDR3: TGTGCCAGCAGCGGAAGACTGACTACAGGGCTTAGCAATCAGCCCCAGCATTTT.

The V call is TRBV9, the J call TRBJ2-3; 13 bases fit TRBD2. There are 18 residues in the CDR3. Losses at the gene ends were 1 base for V and 5 bases for J; bases not matched to a gene: 10. Germline V lookup: CDR1 SGDLS, CDR2 YYNGEE. The CDR3 DNA reads TGTGCCAGCAGCGTAACCCCCACTAGCGGGGGGGCCCAAGATACGCAGTATTTT. Protein product: CASSVTPTSGGAQDTQYF.

The CDR3 DNA sequence: TGCGCCAGCAGTTCCGACTCTAGCGGGGGGGCATTTGAGCAGTTCTTC. It translates to CASSSDSSGGAFEQFF. The chain employs TRBV5-1 and TRBJ2-1; 12 bases fit TRBD2. CDR1 and CDR2 from the germline V gene are SGHRS and YFSETQ. CDR3 length equals 16 residues. V dropped 5 bases and J dropped 9; count of bases not matched to a gene: 12.

The chain has TRBV30 and TRBJ1-1; possible D gene TRBD1, 6 bases. V shed 3 bases and J shed 2 bases, with 22 bases lying between them. CDR3 length: 17 residues. CDR1 and CDR2 (germline): GTSNPN, SVGIG (reference sequence). The CDR3 loop is CAWRRGPQGSINTEAFF. The CDR3 region has the DNA TGTGCCTGGAGACGAGGACCACAGGGATCGATCAACACTGAAGCTTTCTTT.

J is TRBJ2-7 and V is TRBV6-2 or TRBV6-3; D gene ambiguous. Germline CDR1 reads MNHEY; CDR2 reads SVGEGT. This CDR3 comprises 14 residues. The ends were cut back, 0 bases at V and 0 bases at J, with 6 bases in the middle. The CDR3 loop is CASSYSGSSYEQYF. CDR3 bases: TGTGCCAGCAGTTACTCGGGCAGCTCCTACGAGCAGTACTTC.

V gene TRBV24-1 combines with J gene TRBJ1-2, with D unclear. Trimming pared 4 bases from V and 2 bases from J, leaving 16 bases between. Germline V gene sequence: CDR1 KGHDR, CDR2 SFDVKD. This CDR3 comprises 16 residues. CDR3 sequence reads: CATSDGLQTGNYGYTF. The CDR3 nucleotides are TGTGCCACCAGTGACGGCCTTCAGACGGGAAACTATGGCTACACCTTC.

The table lists this clone with a count of one. V gene TRBV2 combines with J gene TRBJ2-3; D call uncertain. Germline CDR1 is SNHLY and CDR2 is FYNNEI. V lost 5 bases, J lost 4 bases, and 13 bases lay in between. The CDR3 runs to 14 residues. The CDR3 DNA sequence: TGTGCCAGCAGTTACAACATGGTCCCAGATACGCAGTATTTT. Protein sequence: CASSYNMVPDTQYF.

The chain employs TRBV9 and TRBJ2-3, with 10 bases matching TRBD2. This CDR3 contains 15 residues. Germline loops: CDR1 SGDLS, CDR2 YYNGEE. The V and J ends lost 3 bases and 2 bases, in that order; junction bases with no gene match: 3. DNA of the CDR3: TGTGCCAGCAGCGATAGCGGGGGGTACACAGATACGCAGTATTTT. It translates to CASSDSGGYTDTQYF.

This clone was detected only once. V and J are TRBV5-6 and TRBJ2-7; a possible D gene is TRBD2 (6 bases). Trimming removed 0 bases from V and 3 bases from J, with 10 bases in between. Germline V CDR1 and CDR2: SGHDT, YYEEEE. The CDR3 covers 14 residues. The chain's CDR3 is CASSLGEADYEQYF. Written as DNA, the CDR3 is TGTGCCAGCAGCTTGGGGGAGGCCGACTACGAGCAGTACTTC. Complete variable domain (other parts from reference TRBV5-6 and TRBJ2-7): DAGVTQSPTHLIKTRGQQVTLRCSPKSGHDTVSWYQQALGQGPQFIFQYYEEEERQRGNFPDRFSGHQFPNYSSELNVNALLLGDSALYLCASSLGEADYEQYFGPGTRLTVT.

V and J are TRBV12-5 and TRBJ2-3; 7 positions agree with TRBD2. The CDR3 runs 16 residues. Germline V lookup: CDR1 LGHNT, CDR2 FRNRAP. CDR3: CAVPGGRRASTDTQYF. CDR3 nucleotide sequence: TGTGCCGTCCCGGGGGGAAGGAGAGCCAGCACAGATACGCAGTATTTT.

J is TRBJ1-5 and V is TRBV18; no definite D call. The germline CDR1 and CDR2 sequences are KGHSH and LQKENI. V lost 5 bases, J lost 8 bases, and 16 bases lay in between. The CDR3 runs to 14 residues. The CDR3 bases are TGTGCCAGCTCATCAGGCCCCGCGTTGGAGCCCCAGCATTTT. Its translation: CASSSGPALEPQHF.